This TCR beta chain was sequenced in a study of technical replicates of blood from a handful of donors. Generated by immunoSEQ multiplex PCR, the TCRdb table keeps only in-frame clones and is missing some. The sample shows 75,000 to 95,000 clones, 89% of them seen only once. Sequencing was done on a sample of T cells isolated from PBMCs. The clonotype originates from a human donor in good health.

The CDR3 region is CASSRTGATGELFF. CDR3 DNA: TGTGCCAGCAGCCGGACAGGGGCCACCGGGGAGCTGTTTTTT. The gene calls are TRBV28 and TRBJ2-2; 9 bases agree with TRBD1. V lost 6 bases, J lost 4 bases, and 3 bases stayed unmatched. This CDR3 contains 14 residues. Per the germline V gene, CDR1 is MDHEN and CDR2 is SYDVKM.